The T cell receptor (beta chain) described here comes from a study of cytomegalovirus exposure and HLA in healthy donors (TCRdb year 2017). With regard to the full study: In an earlier analysis of 587 of the donors, 250 to 350 Gb of sequence data and 120 million or so unique TCR beta sequences from roughly 180 million T cells were reported. Roughly 300 gigabases of sequencing data and around 85 million unique TCR sequences made up an early release that covered about 640 HLA-typed donors. Among the approximately 400 genotyped donors, 75% to 90% belonged to the genetic ancestry cluster associated with self-reported Caucasian donors. The aim of the study was to test whether cataloging public T cell receptors could identify signatures of past pathogen exposure. Using immunosequencing, the study profiled T cell repertoires from approximately 700 subjects and related those repertoires to cytomegalovirus serostatus. In addition to the first cohort of approximately 650 subjects, a separate validation cohort of about 120 different subjects was used. High-throughput TCR immunosequencing, statistical association of individual TCRs with disease status, and machine learning were combined to predict cytomegalovirus infection status. To study patterns of TCR occurrence, a later analysis re-analyzed previously published TCR beta repertoires from 550 to 800 donors and added high-resolution HLA genotyping. Rather than using new phenotypic data, the later analysis identified candidate immune exposures from TCR beta sequences and from how often those sequences occurred across donors. In an earlier analysis of 587 of the donors, high-throughput TCR beta sequencing was used to judge whether each TCR beta V gene segment behaved as functional or pseudogenic. Donor age, sex, ethnicity and CMV serostatus were compiled together with the repertoire data. Genome-wide SNP genotypes for about 55% of the 666 donors were used in a later genetic analysis, which treated that subset as a discovery cohort. All discovery cohort repertoires had been generated on a single sequencing platform. HLA typing covered class I and class II loci at four-digit resolution. The number of typed donors differed by locus: about 629-630 for A, B, C, DRB1 and DQB1; about 520 for DQA1; roughly 600 for DPA1; and 400 to 480 for DPB1. Four to six DR-DQ haplotypes were handled as single units for association and clustering, since linkage in the cohort was strong. Across some 400 genotyped donors of the cohort, an average of about 240,000 unique TCR beta nucleotide sequences per donor were sequenced, and roughly 20% of those sequences were non-productive. Points the paper makes about the study in general: Linkage disequilibrium might explain the correlated functional status among segregating V segments, but an unknown experimental factor could not be excluded. Approximately 18 rarely observed V segments, including chromosome 9 orphons, were excluded from the earlier analysis of almost 600 of the donors because counts were too low. In this cohort, only TCR beta chains were sequenced, and detectable features were limited by the absence of alpha or paired-chain data. Some IMGT-functional V segments, including TRBV6-2 and TRBV6-3, could not be distinguished by the 87-base-pair reads and were therefore excluded. A later analysis reported that several top co-occurrence clusters appeared linked to parvovirus B19, influenza, CMV and Epstein-Barr virus. At a false discovery rate of 0.05, a later analysis linked approximately 18,000 TCR beta sequences to specific HLA alleles. A total of 164 TCR beta chains were listed by the study as associated with cytomegalovirus. A later analysis found that HLA-associated TCR beta chains were more clonally expanded and had lower generation probabilities than equally common non-associated chains. In a later analysis, the rate of TCR association differed among HLA loci, with DRB1 alleles having the most associated TCRs and HLA-C alleles having the fewest. A later genetic analysis reported fewer N-insertions in productive TCRs among donors in an Asian-associated ancestry cluster than the approximately 670-donor mean. Immune exposure information for the cohort was limited to CMV serostatus. Because some donors lacked HLA typing at each locus, the association tests relied only on the typed subset. A further reported finding was that TCR beta sequences accurately predicted the HLA-A and HLA-B alleles for most subjects in the first cohort. In an earlier analysis of over 550 of the donors, most TCR beta V segments were observed in productive rearrangements about 90% or about 30% of the time, broadly matching IMGT annotations. While some public TCRs were present in many individuals, most TCR sequences turned up only very rarely across donors. In a later analysis, most CMV-associated TCR beta chains were found to appear HLA-restricted, with HLA associations seemingly driven largely by CMV exposure. Strong co-occurrence of HLA alleles, especially DR and DQ, made assigning TCR associations to individual alleles difficult. In vitro tests confirmed that a few of the cytomegalovirus-associated TCR beta chains recognize cytomegalovirus antigens. Sequencing depth was assumed to be roughly uniform across donors in the presence/absence analyses, though that assumption may not hold. Cytomegalovirus status was reported to be diagnosed by the classifier with high specificity and sensitivity in both the original and validation cohorts. The sequencing pipeline was judged likely to have produced a cluster of highly shared sequence variants as a technical artifact. According to the authors, the approach could potentially be generalized to other disease states and immunological phenotypes. An association between a missense DCLRE1C variant and V-gene and J-gene trimming of TCR beta chains was found in a later genetic analysis and replicated in an independent cohort.

In total, roughly 670 healthy bone marrow donors made up the cohort. Cohort members were all nominally healthy when sampled, although unrecorded immune exposures were likely present. The donor tested CMV seronegative, placing the donor among the 300 to 450 seronegative members of the cohort. A peripheral blood sample was collected from each donor, and TCR beta sequencing was performed on peripheral blood mononuclear cells. Genomic DNA was extracted from the blood cell samples with the Qiagen DNeasy Blood Extraction Kit. The cysteine opens and the phenylalanine closes a CDR3 of 13 amino acids. CDR3 DNA is the only sequence kept; it has 39 bases, read in frame from the first base. CDR1 and CDR2 are read off the germline V gene as MNHNS and SASEGT. V is shortened by 6 bases, J by 4 bases, and the region joining them spans 9 bases. Library prep was done by the immunoSEQ multiplex PCR assay. A mixture of 60 forward primers for TCR Vbeta segments and 13 reverse primers for TCR Jbeta segments was used in the multiplex PCR. The CDR3 region of rearranged TCR beta genes was amplified from genomic DNA with a multiplex PCR assay. Amplified TCR beta libraries were sequenced as 87-base-pair reads on the Illumina HiSeq System. On the study's bioinformatics: In a later analysis, tens of millions of unique TCR beta chains were counted across the roughly 670 repertoires, and roughly 11 million of these chains were shared by at least two donors. A nearest-neighbor algorithm error-corrected the raw reads and collapsed the reads into unique sequences, merging closely related sequences to remove PCR and sequencing errors. CDR3 sequences were aligned to IMGT reference sequences to assign V, D and J gene segments. For a sequence to be retained, a match of at least six nucleotides was required to both a V gene segment and a J gene segment. A rearrangement counted as productive if the CDR3 had no stop codons and remained in frame with V and J, and every other rearrangement counted as non-productive. Following IMGT convention, CDR3 was defined as the stretch from the second conserved V-encoded cysteine to the conserved J-encoded phenylalanine. The earlier analysis of about 610 of the donors excluded sequences that lacked an unambiguous match to a single V gene segment. An earlier analysis of 587 of the donors classified V segments as functional when productive rearrangements were above 56.7% and as segregating when the standard deviation between donors was above 5%. A statistical classification framework was built to diagnose cytomegalovirus status from the catalog of TCR beta chain sequences. In a later analysis, TCR nucleotide sequences were compared against IMGT/GENE-DB human TR gene sequences so that V and J genes could be assigned. A later analysis assigned CDR3 sequences and most-parsimonious VDJ recombination scenarios with the TCRdist pipeline. A later analysis defined each TCR beta chain by its CDR3 amino acid sequence plus V-gene family, and excluded reads lacking a unique V-gene family. In a later analysis, 450 to 600 highly shared, low-generation-probability nucleotide sequences were removed to address suspected cross-contamination and a sequencing artifact. A later analysis calculated a clonal expansion index for each public chain from normalized within-repertoire ranks of inferred template counts. In a later analysis, generation probabilities were computed with a VDJ recombination model fitted to out-of-frame rearrangements, and the resulting probabilities were checked against IGoR. Hypergeometric tests were used in a later analysis to score TCR-TCR, TCR-HLA and TCR-CMV co-occurrence, with a repertoire-size bias correction applied to the TCR pairs. False discovery rates were estimated in a later analysis by permuting HLA or CMV assignments 20 times. In a later analysis, co-occurring TCRs were grouped using DBSCAN, and TCRdist sequence similarity was added for clustering within HLA-allele-positive subsets. Co-occurrence clustering excluded repertoires with fewer than 30,000 or more than 120,000 public chains, plus five with anomalous nucleotide sharing. TCRdb took over this immuneACCESS table, retaining in-frame rearrangements with V and J assigned. Such tables are incomplete; in checked studies, under half of the missing clones stem from an unresolved V gene, and the remainder is unexplained. That table gives V, J and clone size, and the DNA gave D and trimming. The sample includes roughly 130,000 clones, with roughly 82% observed a single time. The top ten clonotypes cover approximately 2.6% of the sample.

As to this clone: The target of this receptor is not known. Per-base qualities were not stored, and no clone one base away is much larger.

The material sequenced was PBMCs. The clonotype comes from a man over 45 in good health and CMV-seronegative. The sequence is built from TRBV6-1 and TRBJ2-2; TRBD1 is a possible D gene, resting on 6 matching bases. The CDR3 loop reads CASRADSTGELFF. The base sequence is TGTGCCAGCAGGGCGGACAGCACCGGGGAGCTGTTTTTT.